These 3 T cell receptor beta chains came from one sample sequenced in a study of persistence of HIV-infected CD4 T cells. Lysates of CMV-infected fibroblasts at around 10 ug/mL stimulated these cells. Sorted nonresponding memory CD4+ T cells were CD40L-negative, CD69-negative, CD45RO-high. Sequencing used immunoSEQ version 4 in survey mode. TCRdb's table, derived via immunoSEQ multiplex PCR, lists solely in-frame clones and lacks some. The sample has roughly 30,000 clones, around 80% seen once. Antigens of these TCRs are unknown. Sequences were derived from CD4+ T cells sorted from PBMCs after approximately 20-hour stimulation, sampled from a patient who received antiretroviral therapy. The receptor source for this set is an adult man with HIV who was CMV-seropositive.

The CDR3 nucleotides read TGTGCCAGTAACCACCCAGGGGGCCGATATAGCAATCAGCCCCAGCATTTT. It encodes CASNHPGGRYSNQPQHF. The chain uses TRBV19 and TRBJ1-5; TRBD1 aligns across 8 bases. There are 17 residues in the CDR3. Germline loops: CDR1 LNHDA, CDR2 SQIVND (reference sequence). V was pared by 7 bases and J by 0 bases, with 11 bases of the junction left unmatched. The whole variable domain, remainder taken from reference TRBV19 and TRBJ1-5, is DGGITQSPKYLFRKEGQNVTLSCEQNLNHDAMYWYRQDPGQGLRLIYYSQIVNDFQKGDIAEGYSVSREKKESFPLTVTSAQKNPTAFYLCASNHPGGRYSNQPQHFGDGTRLSIL.

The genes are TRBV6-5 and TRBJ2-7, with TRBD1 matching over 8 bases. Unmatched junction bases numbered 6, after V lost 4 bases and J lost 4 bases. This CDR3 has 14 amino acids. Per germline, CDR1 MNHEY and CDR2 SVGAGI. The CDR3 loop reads CASSSGQGLYEQYF. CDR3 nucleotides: TGTGCCAGCAGTTCCGGACAGGGCCTTTACGAGCAGTACTTC.

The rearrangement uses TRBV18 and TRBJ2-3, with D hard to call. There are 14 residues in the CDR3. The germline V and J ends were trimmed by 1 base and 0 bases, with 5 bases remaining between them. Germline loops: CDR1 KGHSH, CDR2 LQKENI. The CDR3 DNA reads TGTGCCAGCTCACCACGGCGCAGCACAGATACGCAGTATTTT. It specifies CASSPRRSTDTQYF.